Sequencing of this TCR beta chain was carried out in a study of T cell responses to AZD1222 COVID-19 vaccine. Assay used: immunoSEQ multiplex PCR; TCRdb lists only in-frame clones, some missing. Among around 150,000 clones listed, about 92% were seen once. The source was peripheral blood, collected on day 0 of AZD1222 vaccination. The sequence derives from an adult in good health.

The DNA for the CDR3 is TGTGCCAGTAGTATTCGTGAGACCCAGTACTTC. As protein: CASSIRETQYF. V and J are TRBV19 and TRBJ2-5; no clear D. Germline V gene lookup returns CDR1 LNHDA and CDR2 SQIVND (reference sequence). Trimming stripped 3 bases from V and 5 bases from J, with 4 bases between. This CDR3 comprises 11 residues.